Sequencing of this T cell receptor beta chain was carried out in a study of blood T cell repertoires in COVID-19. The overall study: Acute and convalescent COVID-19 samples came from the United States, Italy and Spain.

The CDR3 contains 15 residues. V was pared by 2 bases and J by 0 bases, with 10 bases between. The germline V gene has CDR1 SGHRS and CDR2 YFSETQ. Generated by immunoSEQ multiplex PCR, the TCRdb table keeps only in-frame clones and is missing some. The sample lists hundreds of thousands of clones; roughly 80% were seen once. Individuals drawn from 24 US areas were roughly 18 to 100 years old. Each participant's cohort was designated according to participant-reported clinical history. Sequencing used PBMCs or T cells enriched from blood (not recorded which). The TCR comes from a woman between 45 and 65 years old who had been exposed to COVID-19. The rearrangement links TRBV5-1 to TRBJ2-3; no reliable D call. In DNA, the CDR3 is TGCGCCAGCAGCTTTGACTTAACTAGCACAGATACGCAGTATTTT. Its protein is CASSFDLTSTDTQYF.